Shown below are 8 T cell receptor beta chains from a single sample sequenced in a study of technical replicates of blood from a few donors. The assay was immunoSEQ multiplex PCR, and TCRdb's table has in-frame clones only and misses some. The sample carries some 87,000 clones, just over 95% recorded once. The sequencing sample was made of T cells isolated from PBMCs. These TCRs come from a human donor in good health.

The chain uses TRBV19 and TRBJ2-2; 7 nucleotides agree with TRBD2. V shed 7 bases and J 1 base; nucleotides not matched to a gene: 6. Germline CDR1 and CDR2: LNHDA and SQIVND (reference sequence). The CDR3 covers 15 residues. The CDR3 protein is CASKPQRGNTGELFF. The CDR3 DNA is TGTGCCAGTAAGCCCCAGCGGGGGAACACCGGGGAGCTGTTTTTT.

V and J are TRBV5-5 and TRBJ2-7; tentative D call: TRBD2 (5 bases). CDR1 is SGHKS and CDR2 is YYEKEE in the germline V gene (reference sequence). The CDR3 has 15 amino acids. The germline V and J ends were trimmed by 4 bases and 4 bases, with 18 bases remaining between them. CDR3 in DNA: TGTGCCAGCAGCCCCGAACCGGAGGCGCTATACGAGCAGTACTTC. Amino acid sequence: CASSPEPEALYEQYF.

The chain combines TRBV19 with TRBJ2-1; 7 bases match TRBD1. Germline trimming cut 6 bases from V and 1 base from J; bases unmatched to any gene: 9. The germline V gene has CDR1 LNHDA and CDR2 SQIVND (reference sequence). The length of the CDR3 is 16 residues. The CDR3 is CASRATGLDSYNEQFF. The CDR3 nucleotides are TGTGCCAGTAGGGCGACAGGGCTTGATTCCTACAATGAGCAGTTCTTC. Full variable domain (outside the CDR3, taken from reference TRBV19 and TRBJ2-1): DGGITQSPKYLFRKEGQNVTLSCEQNLNHDAMYWYRQDPGQGLRLIYYSQIVNDFQKGDIAEGYSVSREKKESFPLTVTSAQKNPTAFYLCASRATGLDSYNEQFFGPGTRLTVL.

V and J are TRBV19 and TRBJ2-3, with D unresolved. The V and J ends lost 6 bases and 1 base respectively, with 17 bases between them. Germline-derived CDR1 and CDR2 are LNHDA and SQIVND (reference sequence). The CDR3 extends over 16 amino acids. This chain's CDR3 is CASSLNTMSRTDTQYF. Written as DNA, the CDR3 is TGTGCCAGTAGCCTAAATACTATGTCCCGCACAGATACGCAGTATTTT.

CDR3 sequence (DNA): TGTGCCAGCAGTTTGGAGGCTAGCGGGATTCATGAGCAGTTCTTC. Translating it yields CASSLEASGIHEQFF. V usage is TRBV28 and J usage is TRBJ2-1; 9 nucleotides align to TRBD2. The germline V gene encodes CDR1 MDHEN and CDR2 SYDVKM. J gave up 8 bases and V 3 bases, and 8 bases lay outside the gene matches. The CDR3 loop spans 15 amino acids. Looking up the rest from reference TRBV28 and TRBJ2-1 gives the full variable domain: DVKVTQSSRYLVKRTGEKVFLECVQDMDHENMFWYRQDPGLGLRLIYFSYDVKMKEKGDIPEGYSVSREKKERFSLILESASTNQTSMYLCASSLEASGIHEQFFGPGTRLTVL.

The chain joins TRBV28 to TRBJ2-7, with 12 positions matching TRBD2. The junction had 14 bases not matched to a gene; V was cut back by 4 bases and J by 7 bases. Germline CDR1 and CDR2: MDHEN and SYDVKM. This CDR3 is 17 amino acids long. CDR3 DNA: TGTGCCAGCAGTTCTTCCAAGAGACTAGCGGGAGAGGATGAGCAGTACTTC. It is translated as CASSSSKRLAGEDEQYF.

The chain carries TRBV6-6 and TRBJ2-5, with D possibly TRBD2 on 6 matching bases. Germline loops: CDR1 MNHNY, CDR2 SVGAGI (reference sequence). This CDR3 spans 13 amino acids. V dropped 3 bases and J dropped 3 bases, with 8 bases sitting between them. The CDR3 protein is CASSYPGEETQYF. DNA of the CDR3: TGTGCCAGCAGTTATCCGGGGGAAGAGACCCAGTACTTC.

The gene calls are TRBV28 and TRBJ1-2; D is uncertain. Trimming cost V 7 bases and J 5 bases, with 17 bases left between them. Germline CDR1 MDHEN, CDR2 SYDVKM. This CDR3 region has 14 residues. The DNA of the CDR3 is TGTGCCAGCAATGGTGAGAGTTTCCATTATGGCTACACCTTC. The encoded protein is CASNGESFHYGYTF.